This TCR beta chain was sequenced during a study of T cell repertoires in cytomegalovirus infection. About the study: Matching HLA type and CMV infection were both indicated by public TCR beta signatures. Study-wide results and caveats: The cumulative frequency of public TCR beta families identified carriers of CMV plus the relevant HLA. Clonotype analysis showed dominance of the ex vivo response by HLA-C-restricted CMV-specific TCR beta clonotypes.

This CDR3 is built from 16 residues. J was trimmed by 2 bases and V by 0 bases; bases with no gene match: 2. The germline V gene has CDR1 MNHEY and CDR2 SVGAGI. TCRdb passed the reads through MiXCR, listing each CDR3 protein once. Of around 130,000 distinct CDR3 sequences detected, 7% to 10% appear once; the ten largest clones hold about a tenth. In this sample, this clonotype turned up a few times. Antigen: not known. The clonotype comes from a human donor in good health (CMV status not recorded). Some clones in this sample may be carry-over from other donors' samples. V usage is TRBV6-5 and J usage is TRBJ2-1; 9 bases align to TRBD2. The specimen sequenced was PBMCs. CDR3 nucleotides: TGTGCCAGCAGTTACTCAGAGCGGGGGGCCTACAATGAGCAGTTCTTC. It translates to CASSYSERGAYNEQFF.